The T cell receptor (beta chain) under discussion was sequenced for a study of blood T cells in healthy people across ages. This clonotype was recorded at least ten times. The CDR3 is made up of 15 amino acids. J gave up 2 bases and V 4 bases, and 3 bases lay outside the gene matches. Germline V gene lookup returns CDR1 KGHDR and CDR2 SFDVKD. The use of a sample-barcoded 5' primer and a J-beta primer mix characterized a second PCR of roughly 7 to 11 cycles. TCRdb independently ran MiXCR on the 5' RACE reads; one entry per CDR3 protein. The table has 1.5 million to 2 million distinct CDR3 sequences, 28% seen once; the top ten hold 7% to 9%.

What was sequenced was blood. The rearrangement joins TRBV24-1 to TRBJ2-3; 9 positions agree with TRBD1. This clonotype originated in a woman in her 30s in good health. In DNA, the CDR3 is TGTGCCACCAGTGAAACAGGGGGCTCCACAGATACGCAGTATTTT. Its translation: CATSETGGSTDTQYF.